This TCR beta chain appears in the sequencing data of a study of T cell responses to AZD1222 COVID-19 vaccine. On the study more broadly: Second-dose groups at about 4 or about 12 weeks were pooled. Overall study results and limits: Spike-specific TCR breadth and depth were elevated following two AZD1222 doses. Females outnumbered males among donors, who were mostly white British; clonal diversity was possibly underestimated. Sampled repertoires all dated from after the peak T cell response.

Only in-frame clones appear in the TCRdb table, and some are missing; sequencing was by immunoSEQ multiplex PCR. The table has about 120,000 clones, about 87% seen once. With regard to this clone: The antigen is unknown.

Trimming took 2 bases from V and 4 from J, leaving 20 bases between them. This CDR3 region has 18 residues. CDR1 and CDR2 from the germline V gene are LGHDT and YNNKEL (reference sequence). Specimen: peripheral blood, collected on day 0 of AZD1222 vaccination. The receptor's source is an adult in good health. V gene TRBV3-1 (or the pseudogene TRBV3-2) combines with J gene TRBJ1-4; perhaps TRBD1 as D (5 bases). The CDR3 loop reads CASSQKVVRAISNEKLFF. The CDR3 DNA follows: TGTGCCAGCAGCCAAAAGGTCGTCAGGGCAATAAGTAATGAAAAACTGTTTTTT.